The source of this T cell receptor (beta chain) is a study of identical twins. Study findings and constraints: Modelling approaches yielded underestimates of out-of-frame TCR alpha sharing between monozygotic twins.

cDNA carried unique molecular identifiers, and a universal primer site was added by template switching. TCRdb used MiXCR to reprocess the 5' RACE reads, holding one entry per CDR3 protein. This sample has roughly 350,000 distinct CDR3 sequences, with 8.5% to 10% found just once. In germline, CDR1 is SGHRS, CDR2 YFSETQ. This CDR3 spans 14 amino acids. Trimming took 0 bases from V and 7 from J, leaving 13 bases between them. With regard to this clonotype: Its target is not known.

This chain links TRBV5-1 with TRBJ1-1; perhaps TRBD1 as D (5 bases). The clonotype comes from a woman aged 45-65 years in good health. Sequencing used naive T cells sorted from blood. The CDR3 bases are TGCGCCAGCAGCTTGGTGGCCGGAAGGGGTGAAGCTTTCTTT. Amino acid sequence: CASSLVAGRGEAFF. The full variable domain, its missing parts supplied by reference TRBV5-1 and TRBJ1-1, is KAGVTQTPRYLIKTRGQQVTLSCSPISGHRSVSWYQQTPGQGLQFLFEYFSETQRNKGNFPGRFSGRQFSNSRSEMNVSTLELGDSALYLCASSLVAGRGEAFFGQGTRLTVV.